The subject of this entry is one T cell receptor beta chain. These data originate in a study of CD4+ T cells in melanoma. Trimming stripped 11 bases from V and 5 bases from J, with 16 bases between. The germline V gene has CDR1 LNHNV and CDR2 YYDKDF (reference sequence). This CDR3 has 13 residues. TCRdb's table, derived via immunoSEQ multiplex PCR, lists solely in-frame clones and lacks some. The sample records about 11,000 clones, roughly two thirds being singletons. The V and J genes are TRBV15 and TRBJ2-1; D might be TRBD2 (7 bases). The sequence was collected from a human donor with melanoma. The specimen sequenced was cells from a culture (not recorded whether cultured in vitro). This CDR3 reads CAANLGGHNEQFF. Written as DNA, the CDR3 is TGTGCCGCGAATCTGGGGGGGCACAATGAGCAGTTCTTC.